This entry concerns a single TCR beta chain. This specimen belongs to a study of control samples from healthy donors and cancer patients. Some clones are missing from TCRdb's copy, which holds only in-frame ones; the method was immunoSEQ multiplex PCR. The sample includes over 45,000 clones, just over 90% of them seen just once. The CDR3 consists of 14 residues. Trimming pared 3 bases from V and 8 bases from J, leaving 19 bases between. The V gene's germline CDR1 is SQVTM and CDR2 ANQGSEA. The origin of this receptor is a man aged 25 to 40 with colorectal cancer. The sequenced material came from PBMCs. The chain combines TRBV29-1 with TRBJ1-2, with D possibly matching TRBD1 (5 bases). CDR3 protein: CSVEGVQRTGGYTF. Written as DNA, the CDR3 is TGCAGCGTTGAGGGGGTCCAAAGAACAGGAGGCTACACCTTC.